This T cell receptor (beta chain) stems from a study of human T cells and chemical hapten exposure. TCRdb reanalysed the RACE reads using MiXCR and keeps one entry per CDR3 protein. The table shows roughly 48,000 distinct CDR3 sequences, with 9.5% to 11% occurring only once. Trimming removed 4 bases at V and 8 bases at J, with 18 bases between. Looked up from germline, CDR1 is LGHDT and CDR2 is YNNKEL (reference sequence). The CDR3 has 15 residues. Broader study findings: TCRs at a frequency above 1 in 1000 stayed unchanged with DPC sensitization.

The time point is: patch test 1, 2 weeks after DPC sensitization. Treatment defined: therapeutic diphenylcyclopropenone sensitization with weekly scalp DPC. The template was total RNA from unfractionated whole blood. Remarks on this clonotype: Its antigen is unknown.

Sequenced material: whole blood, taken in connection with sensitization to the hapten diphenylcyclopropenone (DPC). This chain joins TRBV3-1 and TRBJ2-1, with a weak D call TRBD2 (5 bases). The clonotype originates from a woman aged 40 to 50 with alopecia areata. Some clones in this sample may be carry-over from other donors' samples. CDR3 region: CASSPGGLAGYEQFF. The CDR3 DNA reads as TGTGCCAGCAGCCCCGGCGGGCTAGCTGGGTATGAGCAGTTCTTC.